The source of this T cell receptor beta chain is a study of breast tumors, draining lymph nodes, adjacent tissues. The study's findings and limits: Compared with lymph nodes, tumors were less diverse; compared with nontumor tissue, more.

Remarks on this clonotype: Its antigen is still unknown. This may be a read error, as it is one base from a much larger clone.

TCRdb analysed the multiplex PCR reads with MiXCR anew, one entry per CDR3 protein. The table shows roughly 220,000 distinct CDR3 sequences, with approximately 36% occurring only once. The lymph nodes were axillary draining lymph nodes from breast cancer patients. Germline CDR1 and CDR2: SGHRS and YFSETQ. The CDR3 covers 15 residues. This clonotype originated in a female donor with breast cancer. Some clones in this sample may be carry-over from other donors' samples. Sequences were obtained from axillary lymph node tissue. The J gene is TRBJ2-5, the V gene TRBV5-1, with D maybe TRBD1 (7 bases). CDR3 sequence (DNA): TGCGTCAGCAGCCGGGGGACAGAGTACCAAGAGACCCAGTACTTC. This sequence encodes CVSSRGTEYQETQYF. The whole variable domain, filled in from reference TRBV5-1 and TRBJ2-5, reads KAGVTQTPRYLIKTRGQQVTLSCSPISGHRSVSWYQQTPGQGLQFLFEYFSETQRNKGNFPGRFSGRQFSNSRSEMNVSTLELGDSALYLCVSSRGTEYQETQYFGPGTRLLVL.